The 15 T cell receptor beta chains listed next were all sequenced from one sample in a study of metastatic and nonmetastatic thyroid tumors. Thyroid surgery was preceded by no treatment in any patient. TCRdb re-called the PCR reads with MiXCR. This sample has just over 8,000 clones, with 20% to 30% found just once. Sequencing used tumor tissue. These receptors were taken from a female donor with papillary thyroid cancer or a benign thyroid nodule (not recorded which). Some clones in this sample may be carry-over from other donors' samples.

This clone appeared many times. This chain connects TRBV20-1 to TRBJ1-1; D uncertain. CDR1 is DFQATT and CDR2 is SNEGSKA in the germline V gene (reference sequence). V dropped 0 bases and J dropped 1 base, with 12 bases sitting between them. The CDR3 covers 15 residues. The CDR3 bases are TGCAGTGCTAGAGATCTGACCGATAGGAACACTGAAGCTTTCTTT. Translating gives CSARDLTDRNTEAFF.

This clone came up many times. The V call is TRBV5-1, the J call TRBJ2-3; 12 bases agree with TRBD2. Germline CDR1 is SGHRS and CDR2 is YFSETQ. This CDR3 is 17 amino acids long. J was trimmed by 5 bases and V by 2 bases; bases with no gene match: 9. The CDR3 reads CASSFQGLAGWLDTQYF. The CDR3 bases are TGCGCCAGCAGCTTCCAAGGACTAGCGGGGTGGCTAGATACGCAGTATTTT.

This clone was counted only a few times. This chain links TRBV15 with TRBJ2-3; D not resolved. V gave up 0 bases and J gave up 2 bases, with 12 bases separating them. Per germline, CDR1 LNHNV and CDR2 YYDKDF (reference sequence). The CDR3 sequence is 16 residues long. CDR3 bases: TGTGCCACCAGCAGAGATAATTGGGGAACCACAGATACGCAGTATTTT. It is translated as CATSRDNWGTTDTQYF.

This clone was detected many times. The J gene is TRBJ1-5, the V gene TRBV30, with TRBD1 identical over 8 bases. This CDR3 has 14 residues. With 3 bases clipped from V and 9 bases from J, the junction kept 10 bases outside the gene matches. CDR1 is GTSNPN and CDR2 is SVGIG in the germline V gene (reference sequence). The CDR3 nucleotides read TGTGCCTGGAGCCAGGGGGCAGGTGAAAGGCCCCAGCATTTT. Translation gives CAWSQGAGERPQHF.

This clone was detected only a few times. The CDR3 DNA is TGCAGTGCTAGAGTATTAGCGGGAGGGCCGCATACGCAGTATTTT. It encodes CSARVLAGGPHTQYF. This rearrangement joins TRBV20-1 to TRBJ2-3; 11 bases agree with TRBD2. There are 15 residues in the CDR3. V shed 1 base, J shed 7 bases, and the junction held 7 bases outside the gene matches. Germline V gene lookup returns CDR1 DFQATT and CDR2 SNEGSKA (reference sequence).

This clone was counted ten times or more. Since a much larger clone is just one base distant, this may be a read error. This chain uses TRBV27 with TRBJ1-6; D ambiguous. The germline CDR1 and CDR2 sequences are MNHEY and SMNVEV (reference sequence). Trimming took off 8 bases at V and 6 bases at J, with 11 bases between the two ends. The CDR3 consists of 13 residues. The DNA of the CDR3 is TGTGCCAGCCGCCTTGGCGGTAATTCACCCCTCCACTTT. Translated, it gives CASRLGGNSPLHF.

This clone has at least ten counts. The V and J genes are TRBV11-1 and TRBJ2-3, with D hard to call. The V and J ends lost 1 base and 0 bases respectively, with 8 bases between them. Germline V lookup: CDR1 SGHAT, CDR2 FQDESV (reference sequence). This CDR3 has 15 residues. The CDR3 spells CASSLGLVSTDTQYF. CDR3 nucleotide sequence: TGTGCCAGCAGCTTAGGTCTGGTTAGCACAGATACGCAGTATTTT.

In its sample, this clone is medium-sized. The CDR3 DNA reads TGTGCCAGTAGTATTTGGGGTGATTATGGCTACACCTTC. The encoded protein is CASSIWGDYGYTF. This chain uses TRBV19 with TRBJ1-2; D uncertain. The CDR3 runs 13 residues. V gave up 3 bases and J gave up 5 bases, with 10 bases separating them. The germline V gene encodes CDR1 LNHDA and CDR2 SQIVND (reference sequence).

Only a few counts were recorded for this clone. The rearrangement uses TRBV28 and TRBJ1-2; D is possibly TRBD1 (6 bases). CDR1 and CDR2 (germline): MDHEN, SYDVKM. The CDR3 runs 12 residues. V was trimmed by 5 bases and J by 2 bases, leaving 6 bases between them. The CDR3 loop is CASSQGNYGYTF. The CDR3 DNA is TGTGCCAGCAGTCAGGGGAACTATGGCTACACCTTC.

The chain employs TRBV4-1 and TRBJ2-5, with D tentatively TRBD1 (6 bases). Germline CDR1 reads MGHRA; CDR2 reads YSYEKL. Trimming took 6 bases from V and 5 from J, leaving 19 bases between them. The CDR3 consists of 15 residues. Here the CDR3 DNA reads TGCGCCAGCAGTCTTGGACAGCGCGCCGGGGAGACCCAGTACTTC. Translated: CASSLGQRAGETQYF.

CDR3 coding DNA: TGTGCCAGCAGACACCGAGGACAGGGGCGCACAGATACGCAGTATTTT. Translated: CASRHRGQGRTDTQYF. The rearrangement joins TRBV6-1 to TRBJ2-3, with 9 bases fitting TRBD1. Germline V gene data show CDR1 as MNHNS and CDR2 as SASEGT. The CDR3 runs to 16 residues. V lost 6 bases, J lost 1 base, and 8 bases stayed unmatched.

This chain uses TRBV28 with TRBJ2-7, with a possible D match to TRBD1 (5 bases). The CDR3 extends over 13 amino acids. The germline gives CDR1 MDHEN, CDR2 SYDVKM. With 3 bases removed from V and 3 bases from J, the gap between germline ends came to 9 bases. In nucleotides, the CDR3 is TGTGCCAGCAGTTTGGCCAGGGACTACGAGCAGTACTTC. Protein product: CASSLARDYEQYF. Drawing the rest from reference TRBV28 and TRBJ2-7, the complete variable domain is DVKVTQSSRYLVKRTGEKVFLECVQDMDHENMFWYRQDPGLGLRLIYFSYDVKMKEKGDIPEGYSVSREKKERFSLILESASTNQTSMYLCASSLARDYEQYFGPGTRLTVT.

This rearrangement joins TRBV20-1 to TRBJ1-1; D may be TRBD1 (5 bases). The ends were cut back, 4 bases at V and 3 bases at J, with 15 bases in the middle. The CDR3 contains 14 residues. In germline, CDR1 is DFQATT, CDR2 SNEGSKA (reference sequence). The CDR3 loop reads CSATPGVGDTEAFF. In DNA form, the CDR3 reads TGCAGTGCTACCCCGGGGGTAGGAGACACTGAAGCTTTCTTT.

The rearrangement joins TRBV28 to TRBJ2-7; 12 positions agree with TRBD2. CDR1 and CDR2 (germline): MDHEN, SYDVKM. Trimming removed 4 bases from V and 0 bases from J; junction bases left unmatched: 13. The length of the CDR3 is 19 residues. CDR3 bases: TGTGCCAGCAGTTCGGCGGTCACTAGCGGGGGGAAAATCTCCTACGAGCAGTACTTC. Its protein product is CASSSAVTSGGKISYEQYF.

The sample holds many counts of this clone. This chain joins TRBV20-1 and TRBJ1-1; D unresolved. The CDR3 has 12 residues. Trimming pared 1 base from V and 1 base from J, leaving 4 bases between. CDR1 is DFQATT and CDR2 is SNEGSKA in the germline V gene (reference sequence). In DNA form, the CDR3 reads TGCAGTGCTAGAGCAGGGAACACTGAAGCTTTCTTT. This translates into CSARAGNTEAFF.